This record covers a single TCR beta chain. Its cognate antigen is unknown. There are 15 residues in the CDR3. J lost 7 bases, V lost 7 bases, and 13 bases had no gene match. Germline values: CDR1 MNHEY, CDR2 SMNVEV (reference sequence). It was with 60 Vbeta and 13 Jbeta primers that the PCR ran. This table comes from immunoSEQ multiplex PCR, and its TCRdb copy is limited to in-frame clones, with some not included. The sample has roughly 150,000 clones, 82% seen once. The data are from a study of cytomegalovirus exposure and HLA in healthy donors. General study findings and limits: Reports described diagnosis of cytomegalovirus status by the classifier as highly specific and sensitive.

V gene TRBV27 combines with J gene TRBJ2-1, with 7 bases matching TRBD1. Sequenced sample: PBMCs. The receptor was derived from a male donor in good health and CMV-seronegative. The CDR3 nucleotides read TGTGCCAGCACCCTAGGGGGCCTCCGTCTAAATGAGCAGTTCTTC. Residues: CASTLGGLRLNEQFF.